What follows is one T cell receptor (beta chain) and its context. This record comes from a study of T cell changes during pregnancy in multiple sclerosis. The repertoire was sequenced with immunoSEQ multiplex PCR; TCRdb's copy has only in-frame clones and lacks some. The table lists about 36,000 clones, approximately 90% of them singletons. This CDR3 is built from 15 residues. Trimming cost V 4 bases and J 10 bases; bases outside gene matches: 12. Germline values: CDR1 ENHRY, CDR2 SYGVKD. This chain joins TRBV10-3 and TRBJ2-1, with TRBD2 identical over 8 bases. The TCR was taken from a female donor with multiple sclerosis, enrolled in a pregnancy study. The sequencing here drew on CD4+ T cells from peripheral blood mononuclear cells, taken in the first trimester of pregnancy. CDR3 region: CAISASSGMEGEQFF. DNA for the CDR3: TGTGCCATCAGTGCTAGTAGCGGGATGGAAGGGGAGCAGTTCTTC.